Shown below are 5 T cell receptor beta chains from a single sample sequenced in a study of post-analysis software for immune sequencing data. Study-wide findings and caveats: About five TRBV segments appeared more often in patients than in controls, and TRBV5-6, TRBV5-1 and TRBV20-1 were among these.

For these TCRs, the target antigens are not known. Unique molecular identifiers were built into the TCR beta cDNA libraries. MiXCR was run by TCRdb on the PCR reads, yielding one entry per CDR3 protein. The table lists some 240,000 distinct CDR3 sequences, 30% to 45% of them singletons. What was sequenced was blood. All receptors come from a girl under 18 with multiple sclerosis.

With respect to this clonotype: A much larger clone lies a single base off, so this may be a read error. The chain employs TRBV5-4 and TRBJ2-1, with D maybe TRBD2 (6 bases). Near its end, the DNA agrees better with TRBJ2-7, so the J call may be wrong. The CDR3 is 16 residues long. Germline CDR1 is SGHNT and CDR2 is YYREEE (reference sequence). The CDR3 coding sequence is TGTGCCAGCAGCTTAAGCGGGTCGAGCTCCTACAATGAGCAGTACTTC. Its translation: CASSLSGSSSYNEQYF.

The rearrangement joins TRBV20-1 to TRBJ2-2; maybe TRBD1 (6 bases). Germline V CDR1 and CDR2: DFQATT, SNEGSKA (reference sequence). CDR3 length equals 17 residues. V lost 6 bases, J lost 5 bases, and 25 bases lay in between. The DNA of the CDR3 is TGCAGTGCCTCGCCAATCCCGGGACATTTCTTAACCGGGGAGCTGTTTTTT. Its protein is CSASPIPGHFLTGELFF.

This clonotype has at least ten counts. This chain links TRBV2 with TRBJ1-2; D unresolved. Germline V gene lookup returns CDR1 SNHLY and CDR2 FYNNEI. Trimming removed 8 bases at V and 4 bases at J, with 11 bases between. This CDR3 spans 12 amino acids. The CDR3 sequence is CASEGRVYGYTF. The CDR3 DNA reads TGTGCCAGCGAAGGACGCGTCTATGGCTACACCTTC.

There are a few counts of this clonotype. This chain connects TRBV7-9 to TRBJ2-4; D remains unclear. The tail of the sequence fits TRBJ2-7 better, so the J call may be wrong. The CDR3 totals 11 residues. The germline CDR1 and CDR2 sequences are SEHNR and FQNEAQ (reference sequence). This CDR3 is CASSDGREQYF. The DNA for the CDR3 is TGTGCCAGCAGCGACGGGCGCGAGCAGTACTTC.

V and J are TRBV28 and TRBJ2-4; no firm D call. The CDR3 has 15 amino acids. Germline loops: CDR1 MDHEN, CDR2 SYDVKM. The V gene lost 5 bases and the J gene lost 8 bases, with 19 bases spanning the gap. The CDR3 DNA follows: TGTGCCAGCAGTCGAAAGGTGGGCGACTTGGACATTCAGTACTTC. This sequence encodes CASSRKVGDLDIQYF.